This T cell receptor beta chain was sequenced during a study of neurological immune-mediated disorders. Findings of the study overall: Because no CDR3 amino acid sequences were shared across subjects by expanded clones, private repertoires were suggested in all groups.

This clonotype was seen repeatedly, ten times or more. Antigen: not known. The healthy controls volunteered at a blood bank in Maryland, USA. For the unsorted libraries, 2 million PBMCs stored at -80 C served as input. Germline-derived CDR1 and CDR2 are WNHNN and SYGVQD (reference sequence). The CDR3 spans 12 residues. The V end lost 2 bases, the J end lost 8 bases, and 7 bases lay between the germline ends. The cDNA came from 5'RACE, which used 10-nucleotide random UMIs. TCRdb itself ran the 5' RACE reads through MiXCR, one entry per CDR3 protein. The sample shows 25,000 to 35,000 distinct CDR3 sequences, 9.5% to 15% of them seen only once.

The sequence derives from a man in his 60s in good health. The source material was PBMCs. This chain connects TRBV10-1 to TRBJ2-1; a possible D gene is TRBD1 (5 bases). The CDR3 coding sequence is TGCGCCAGCAGTGAGCCAGGGTATGAGCAGTTCTTC. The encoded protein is CASSEPGYEQFF.